Following are 8 T cell receptor beta chains from one sample sequenced in a study of glioma-infiltrating T cells. The iRepertoire nested amplicon-rescue multiplex PCR amplified TCR alpha and beta CDR3s from RNA. One entry per CDR3 protein results from TCRdb running MiXCR on the multiplex PCR reads. The table records some 190,000 distinct CDR3 sequences, about 31% of them present only once. Sequencing used glioma tissue, nonneoplastic brain tissue, or PBMCs (not recorded which). These receptors were taken from a human donor with low-grade glioma or glioblastoma, undergoing nonglioma brain surgery, or in good health (not recorded which).

In this sample, this clonotype turned up many times. This chain links TRBV6-1 with TRBJ2-5, with no clear D. The CDR3 covers 13 residues. V shed 8 bases and J shed 7 bases, with 17 bases lying between them. From germline, CDR1 is MNHNS and CDR2 SASEGT. The CDR3: CASATRNQRTQYF. In DNA form, the CDR3 reads TGTGCCAGCGCTACCAGAAACCAGCGGACCCAGTACTTC.

The V gene is TRBV10-1, the J gene TRBJ2-3; D is unclear. Trimming took off 2 bases at V and 3 bases at J, with 18 bases between the two ends. The CDR3 length is 17 residues. Germline loops: CDR1 WNHNN, CDR2 SYGVQD (reference sequence). The CDR3 DNA follows: TGCGCCAGCAGTGAGATGGGGATTAGAACTATAACAGATACGCAGTATTTT. Its protein product is CASSEMGIRTITDTQYF.

The chain has TRBV14 and TRBJ1-5; the D gene is possibly TRBD1 (5 bases). This CDR3 has 19 residues. CDR1 is SGHDN and CDR2 is FVKESK in the germline V gene. Trimming stripped 0 bases from V and 2 bases from J, with 20 bases between. CDR3 nucleotides: TGTGCCAGCAGCCAAGAAAGGTTGTGGAGGGGACGGTGCAATCAGCCCCAGCATTTT. Protein product: CASSQERLWRGRCNQPQHF.

In this sample, this clonotype turned up many times. V gene TRBV7-2 combines with J gene TRBJ2-7; 7 positions match TRBD2. This CDR3 is built from 13 residues. The germline V gene encodes CDR1 SGHTA and CDR2 FQGNSA. Trimming at V came to 2 bases and at J to 5 bases, leaving 3 bases not matched to a gene. CDR3 DNA: TGTGCCAGCAGCTTAAGCGGGATCGACGAGCAGTACTTC. Amino acid sequence: CASSLSGIDEQYF.

The chain is built from TRBV2 and TRBJ2-5; TRBD1 matches 9 bases. This CDR3 comprises 14 residues. Trimming removed 6 bases from V and 5 bases from J; junction bases left unmatched: 7. Germline V gene sequence: CDR1 SNHLY, CDR2 FYNNEI. The CDR3 nucleotides read TGTGCCAGCAGCGACCCGACAGGGGGGGAGACCCAGTACTTC. This encodes CASSDPTGGETQYF. The full variable domain, in which reference TRBV2 and TRBJ2-5 provide the parts outside the CDR3, is EPEVTQTPSHQVTQMGQEVILRCVPISNHLYFYWYRQILGQKVEFLVSFYNNEISEKSEIFDDQFSVERPDGSNFTLKIRSTKLEDSAMYFCASSDPTGGETQYFGPGTRLLVL.

This clonotype was counted ten times or more. The V and J genes are TRBV27 and TRBJ2-3, with TRBD1 matching over 10 bases. V was pared by 4 bases and J by 4 bases, with 2 bases of the junction left unmatched. The CDR3 runs to 14 residues. CDR1 and CDR2 (germline): MNHEY, SMNVEV (reference sequence). The CDR3 DNA follows: TGTGCCAGCAGTTGGGACAGGGGCTCAGATACGCAGTATTTT. This gives the protein CASSWDRGSDTQYF.

The chain employs TRBV9 and TRBJ2-5, with D perhaps TRBD1 or TRBD2 (5 bases each). CDR3 length: 15 residues. Germline V gene sequence: CDR1 SGDLS, CDR2 YYNGEE. Trimming stripped 2 bases from V and 1 base from J, with 12 bases between. The CDR3 loop is CASSVGDPTQETQYF. CDR3 in DNA: TGTGCCAGCAGCGTTGGGGACCCAACCCAAGAGACCCAGTACTTC. Drawing the rest from reference TRBV9 and TRBJ2-5, the complete variable domain is DSGVTQTPKHLITATGQRVTLRCSPRSGDLSVYWYQQSLDQGLQFLIQYYNGEERAKGNILERFSAQQFPDLHSELNLSSLELGDSALYFCASSVGDPTQETQYFGPGTRLLVL.

This clonotype was seen at least ten times. The V call is TRBV29-1, the J call TRBJ2-7; 14 positions match TRBD2. The germline CDR1 and CDR2 sequences are SQVTM and ANQGSEA. This CDR3 contains 12 residues. V was clipped by 7 bases and J by 5 bases; unmatched bases: 1. This CDR3 is CSGGLAGDEQYF. The CDR3 region has the DNA TGCAGCGGGGGACTAGCGGGAGACGAGCAGTACTTC.